The 16 T cell receptor beta chains below were found in one sample sequenced in a study of long-term antiretroviral therapy in people with HIV. The run of the v3.0 immunoSEQ assay was at survey level. Some clones are missing from TCRdb's copy, which holds only in-frame ones; the method was immunoSEQ multiplex PCR. The sample yields 20,000 to 30,000 clones, roughly 80% seen once. This specimen consisted of unsorted PBMCs, obtained 4.4 years after starting antiretroviral therapy. These TCRs come from a man aged 25-45 years with HIV.

The chain carries TRBV18 and TRBJ1-2, with a possible D match to TRBD1 (5 bases). Germline assignment: CDR1 KGHSH and CDR2 LQKENI. V lost 0 bases, J lost 10 bases, and 12 bases lay in between. This CDR3 is 13 amino acids long. Here the CDR3 reads CASSPPGVVDYTF. CDR3 coding DNA: TGTGCCAGCTCACCACCGGGGGTGGTTGACTACACCTTC. Filled out from reference TRBV18 and TRBJ1-2, the complete variable domain reads NAGVMQNPRHLVRRRGQEARLRCSPMKGHSHVYWYRQLPEEGLKFMVYLQKENIIDESGMPKERFSAEFPKEGPSILRIQQVVRGDSAAYFCASSPPGVVDYTFGSGTRLTVV.

This sequence joins TRBV28 and TRBJ2-7; no clear D. Trimming shortened V by 3 bases and J by 4 bases, and 16 bases separated the two germline ends. This CDR3 is built from 15 residues. CDR1 and CDR2 (germline): MDHEN, SYDVKM. CDR3 in amino acids: CASSLGGPRLYEQYF. The CDR3 nucleotides read TGTGCCAGCAGTTTGGGTGGGCCAAGGCTTTACGAGCAGTACTTC.

The chain carries TRBV12-5 and TRBJ2-5; 11 nucleotides match TRBD2. V lost 0 bases to trimming and J lost 1 base; unmatched junction nucleotides: 4. This CDR3 comprises 17 residues. Germline lookup yields CDR1 LGHNT and CDR2 FRNRAP. The CDR3 protein is CASGLVLTSGSQETQYF. The CDR3 coding sequence is TGTGCTAGTGGTTTGGTACTCACTAGCGGGAGCCAAGAGACCCAGTACTTC.

The gene calls are TRBV4-3 and TRBJ1-2; TRBD1 agrees at 7 bases. CDR1 LGHNA and CDR2 YSLEER come from the germline V gene. J was trimmed by 3 bases and V by 0 bases; bases with no gene match: 4. The CDR3 is 15 residues long. This chain's CDR3 is CASSQDNRGDYGYTF. CDR3 bases: TGCGCCAGCAGCCAAGATAACAGGGGCGACTATGGCTACACCTTC.

This chain links TRBV5-6 with TRBJ2-7, with D possibly called TRBD1 or TRBD2 (6 bases each). Trimming took off 0 bases at V and 4 bases at J, with 11 bases between the two ends. Germline lookup yields CDR1 SGHDT and CDR2 YYEEEE. The CDR3 consists of 14 residues. CDR3 loop: CASSLVGGRYEQYF. The CDR3, as DNA: TGTGCCAGCAGCTTGGTGGGGGGCAGGTACGAGCAGTACTTC. Full variable domain (missing parts from reference TRBV5-6 and TRBJ2-7): DAGVTQSPTHLIKTRGQQVTLRCSPKSGHDTVSWYQQALGQGPQFIFQYYEEEERQRGNFPDRFSGHQFPNYSSELNVNALLLGDSALYLCASSLVGGRYEQYFGPGTRLTVT.

The rearrangement links TRBV27 to TRBJ1-2; possible D gene TRBD1, 5 bases. The CDR3 extends over 15 amino acids. Deletions cut 4 bases from V and 5 bases from J, with 17 bases between. Germline-derived CDR1 and CDR2 are MNHEY and SMNVEV (reference sequence). The CDR3, as DNA: TGTGCCAGCAGTTCACCCGGGACCTCCTATTATGGCTACACCTTC. It codes for CASSSPGTSYYGYTF.

The rearrangement links TRBV18 to TRBJ1-2, with a tentative D call TRBD1 (5 bases). Germline CDR1 reads KGHSH; CDR2 reads LQKENI. The length of the CDR3 is 15 residues. The V end was cut by 0 bases, the J end by 2 bases, with 10 bases between. The CDR3 region is CASSPPPGPNYGYTF. CDR3 DNA sequence: TGTGCCAGCTCACCACCGCCAGGGCCGAACTATGGCTACACCTTC.

The chain uses TRBV19 and TRBJ2-7, with 10 bases identical to TRBD1. The ends lost 3 bases at V and 2 bases at J; junction bases unmatched: 1. The CDR3 is 14 amino acids. Germline lookup yields CDR1 LNHDA and CDR2 SQIVND (reference sequence). CDR3 loop: CASSIGTGAYEQYF. The CDR3 nucleotides read TGTGCCAGTAGTATCGGGACAGGGGCCTACGAGCAGTACTTC.

The V call is TRBV5-4, the J call TRBJ2-1; D is ambiguous. Germline assignment: CDR1 SGHNT and CDR2 YYREEE (reference sequence). The CDR3 is 16 residues long. Trimming left V 4 bases short and J 0 bases short, with 14 bases between. The CDR3: CASSPKVVSSYNEQFF. The CDR3 bases are TGTGCCAGCAGCCCTAAGGTCGTAAGCTCCTACAATGAGCAGTTCTTC.

This clone was detected only a few times. The chain links TRBV6-6 to TRBJ2-7; 7 bases map to TRBD1. CDR1 MNHNY and CDR2 SVGAGI come from the germline V gene (reference sequence). There are 16 residues in the CDR3. Trimming removed 6 bases from V and 4 bases from J; junction bases left unmatched: 15. The DNA of the CDR3 is TGTGCCAGCAGATCCCCCGGGGACAGCCGTTATTACGAGCAGTACTTC. Translated: CASRSPGDSRYYEQYF.

The rearrangement uses TRBV10-3 and TRBJ1-3; possible D gene TRBD1, 5 bases. Trimming shortened V by 0 bases and J by 4 bases, and 10 bases separated the two germline ends. Per germline, CDR1 ENHRY and CDR2 SYGVKD. The CDR3 runs 15 residues. The CDR3 region is CAISESDRNGNTIYF. Here the CDR3 DNA reads TGTGCCATCAGTGAGTCAGACAGAAACGGAAACACCATATATTTT.

The V gene is TRBV11-3, the J gene TRBJ2-1; D is ambiguous. The CDR3 extends over 11 amino acids. Trimming removed 5 bases from V and 9 bases from J, with 8 bases in between. Germline CDR1 is SGHNT and CDR2 is YENEEA. The CDR3 bases are TGTGCCAGCAGCCCCGGTGGTGAGCAGTTCTTC. Protein sequence: CASSPGGEQFF.

The chain combines TRBV6-5 with TRBJ2-7; the D is unclear. This CDR3 has 14 residues. Germline CDR1 and CDR2: MNHEY and SVGAGI. V was pared by 0 bases and J by 0 bases, with 6 bases between. DNA of the CDR3: TGTGCCAGCAGTTACTCAGGGCGCTCCTACGAGCAGTACTTC. Translation gives CASSYSGRSYEQYF.

The J gene is TRBJ1-1, the V gene TRBV9; tentative D call: TRBD1 (5 bases). Trimming shortened V by 3 bases and J by 5 bases, and 11 bases separated the two germline ends. This CDR3 region has 13 residues. CDR1 and CDR2 (germline): SGDLS, YYNGEE. CDR3 DNA sequence: TGTGCCAGCAGCGGCCAGGGTGAAACTGAAGCTTTCTTT. Encoded protein: CASSGQGETEAFF.

The chain links TRBV7-8 to TRBJ2-3; TRBD2 matches 10 bases. Losses at the gene ends were 1 base for V and 2 bases for J; bases not matched to a gene: 3. CDR1 is SGHVS, CDR2 FQNEAQ, per germline. The CDR3 loop spans 16 amino acids. The CDR3 reads CASSLGTSGVTDTQYF. CDR3 DNA: TGTGCCAGCAGCTTAGGGACTAGCGGAGTCACAGATACGCAGTATTTT.

V and J are TRBV27 and TRBJ2-1; D unclear. V lost 5 bases to trimming and J lost 7 bases, with 9 bases between them. The germline gives CDR1 MNHEY, CDR2 SMNVEV (reference sequence). The CDR3 totals 12 residues. CDR3 DNA sequence: TGTGCCAGCAGTCCCCTTAAGAATGAGCAGTTCTTC. Protein product: CASSPLKNEQFF.